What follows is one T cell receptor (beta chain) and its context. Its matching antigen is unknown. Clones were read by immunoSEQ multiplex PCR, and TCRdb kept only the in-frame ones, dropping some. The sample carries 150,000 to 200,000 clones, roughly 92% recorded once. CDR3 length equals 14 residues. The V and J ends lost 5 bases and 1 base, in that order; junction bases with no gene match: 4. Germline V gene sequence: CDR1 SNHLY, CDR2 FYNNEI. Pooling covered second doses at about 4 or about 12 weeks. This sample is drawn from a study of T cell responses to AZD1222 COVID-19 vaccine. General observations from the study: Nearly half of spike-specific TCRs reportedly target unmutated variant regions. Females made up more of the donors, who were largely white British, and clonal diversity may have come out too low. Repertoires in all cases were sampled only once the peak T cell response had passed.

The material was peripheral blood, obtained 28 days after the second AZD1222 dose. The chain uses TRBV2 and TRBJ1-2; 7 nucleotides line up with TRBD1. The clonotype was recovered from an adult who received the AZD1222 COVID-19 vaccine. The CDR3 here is CASSRGDSNYGYTF. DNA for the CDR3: TGTGCCAGCAGTCGGGGGGACAGTAACTATGGCTACACCTTC.